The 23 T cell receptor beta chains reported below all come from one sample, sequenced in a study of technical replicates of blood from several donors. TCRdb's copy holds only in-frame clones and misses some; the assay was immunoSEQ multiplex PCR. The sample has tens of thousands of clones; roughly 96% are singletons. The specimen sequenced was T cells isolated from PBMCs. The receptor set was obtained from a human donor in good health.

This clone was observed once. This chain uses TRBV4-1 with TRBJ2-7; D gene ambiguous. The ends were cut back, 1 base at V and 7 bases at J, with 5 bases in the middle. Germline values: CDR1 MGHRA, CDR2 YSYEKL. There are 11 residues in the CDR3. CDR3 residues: CASSQAREQYF. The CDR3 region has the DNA TGCGCCAGCAGCCAAGCGAGGGAGCAGTACTTC.

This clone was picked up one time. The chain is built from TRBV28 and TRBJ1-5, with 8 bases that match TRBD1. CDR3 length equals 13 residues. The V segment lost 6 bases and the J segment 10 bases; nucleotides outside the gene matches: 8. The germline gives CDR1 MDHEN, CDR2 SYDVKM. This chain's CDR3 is CASSPMTGEPQHF. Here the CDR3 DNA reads TGTGCCAGCAGCCCTATGACAGGGGAACCCCAGCATTTT.

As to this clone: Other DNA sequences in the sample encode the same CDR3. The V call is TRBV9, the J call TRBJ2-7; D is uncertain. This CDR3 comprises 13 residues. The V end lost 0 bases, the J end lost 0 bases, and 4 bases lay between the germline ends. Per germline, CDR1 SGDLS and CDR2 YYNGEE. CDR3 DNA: TGTGCCAGCAGCGTAGCAGGCTCCTACGAGCAGTACTTC. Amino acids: CASSVAGSYEQYF.

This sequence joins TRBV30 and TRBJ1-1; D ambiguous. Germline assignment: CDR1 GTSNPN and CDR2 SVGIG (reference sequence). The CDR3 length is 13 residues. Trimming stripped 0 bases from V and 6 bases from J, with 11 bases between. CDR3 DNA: TGTGCCTGGAGTGTTGAGGTCTATTCTGAAGCTTTCTTT. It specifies CAWSVEVYSEAFF.

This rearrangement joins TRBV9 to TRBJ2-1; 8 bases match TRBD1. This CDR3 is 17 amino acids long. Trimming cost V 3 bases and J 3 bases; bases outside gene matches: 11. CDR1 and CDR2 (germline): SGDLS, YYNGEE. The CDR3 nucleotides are TGTGCCAGCAGCGATAGCCCCCGACAGGGGAGCTACAATGAGCAGTTCTTC. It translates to CASSDSPRQGSYNEQFF. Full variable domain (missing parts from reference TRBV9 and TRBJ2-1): DSGVTQTPKHLITATGQRVTLRCSPRSGDLSVYWYQQSLDQGLQFLIQYYNGEERAKGNILERFSAQQFPDLHSELNLSSLELGDSALYFCASSDSPRQGSYNEQFFGPGTRLTVL.

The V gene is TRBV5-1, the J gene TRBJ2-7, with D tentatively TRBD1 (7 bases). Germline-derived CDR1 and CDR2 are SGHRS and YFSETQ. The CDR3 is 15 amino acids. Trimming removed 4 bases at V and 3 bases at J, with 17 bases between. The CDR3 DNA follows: TGCGCCAGCAGCCCATCGACAGGGAGGAACTACGAGCAGTACTTC. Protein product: CASSPSTGRNYEQYF.

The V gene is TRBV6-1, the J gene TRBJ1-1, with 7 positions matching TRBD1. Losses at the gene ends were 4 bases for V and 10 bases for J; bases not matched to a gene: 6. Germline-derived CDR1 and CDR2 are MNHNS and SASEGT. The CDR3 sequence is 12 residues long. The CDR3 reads CASSVGTASAFF. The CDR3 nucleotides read TGTGCCAGCAGTGTTGGGACAGCTTCAGCTTTCTTT.

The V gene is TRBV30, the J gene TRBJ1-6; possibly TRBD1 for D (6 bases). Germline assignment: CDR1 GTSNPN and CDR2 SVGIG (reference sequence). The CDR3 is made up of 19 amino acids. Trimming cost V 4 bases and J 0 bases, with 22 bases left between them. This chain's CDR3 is CAWKGREGGLVSYNSPLHF. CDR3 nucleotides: TGTGCCTGGAAGGGTCGCGAGGGGGGGCTTGTCTCCTATAATTCACCCCTCCACTTT.

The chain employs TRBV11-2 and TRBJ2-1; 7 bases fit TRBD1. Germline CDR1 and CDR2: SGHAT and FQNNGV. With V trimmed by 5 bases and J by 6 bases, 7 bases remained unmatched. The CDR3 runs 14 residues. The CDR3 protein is CASSAGTAGNEQFF. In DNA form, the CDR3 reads TGTGCCAGCAGCGCCGGGACAGCCGGCAATGAGCAGTTCTTC.

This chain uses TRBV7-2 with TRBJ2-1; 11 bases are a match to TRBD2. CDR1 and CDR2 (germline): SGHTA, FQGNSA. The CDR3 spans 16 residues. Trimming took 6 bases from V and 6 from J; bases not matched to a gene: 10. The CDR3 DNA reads TGTGCCAGCAGTCCGCGACTAGCGGGACGATTCAATGAGCAGTTCTTC. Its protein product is CASSPRLAGRFNEQFF.

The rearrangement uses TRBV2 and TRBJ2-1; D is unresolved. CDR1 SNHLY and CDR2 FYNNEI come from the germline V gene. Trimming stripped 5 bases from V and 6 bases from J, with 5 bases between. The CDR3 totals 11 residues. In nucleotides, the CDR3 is TGTGCCAGCAGTCAAATCAATGAGCAGTTCTTC. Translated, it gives CASSQINEQFF.

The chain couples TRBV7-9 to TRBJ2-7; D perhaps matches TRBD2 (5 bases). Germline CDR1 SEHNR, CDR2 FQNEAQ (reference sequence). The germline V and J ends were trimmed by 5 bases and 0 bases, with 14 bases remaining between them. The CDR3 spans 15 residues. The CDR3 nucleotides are TGTGCCAGCAGCCTAATTAGCGTTAGCTCCTACGAGCAGTACTTC. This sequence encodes CASSLISVSSYEQYF.

CDR3 region: CASSQVARATNEKLFF. The CDR3 DNA reads as TGTGCCAGCAGCCAAGTTGCCAGGGCAACTAATGAAAAACTGTTTTTT. This sequence joins TRBV4-2 and TRBJ1-4; TRBD1 might be the D (5 bases). V lost 1 base and J lost 0, with 9 bases in between. There are 16 residues in the CDR3. Germline CDR1 and CDR2: LGHNA and YNFKEQ.

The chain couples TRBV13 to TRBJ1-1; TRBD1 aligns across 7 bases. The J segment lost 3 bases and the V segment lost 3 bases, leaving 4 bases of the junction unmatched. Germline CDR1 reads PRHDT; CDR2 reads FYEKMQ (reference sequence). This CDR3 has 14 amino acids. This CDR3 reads CASSLAQGHTEAFF. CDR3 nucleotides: TGTGCCAGCAGCTTGGCACAGGGGCACACTGAAGCTTTCTTT. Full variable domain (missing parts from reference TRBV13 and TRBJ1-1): AAGVIQSPRHLIKEKRETATLKCYPIPRHDTVYWYQQGPGQDPQFLISFYEKMQSDKGSIPDRFSAQQFSDYHSELNMSSLELGDSALYFCASSLAQGHTEAFFGQGTRLTVV.

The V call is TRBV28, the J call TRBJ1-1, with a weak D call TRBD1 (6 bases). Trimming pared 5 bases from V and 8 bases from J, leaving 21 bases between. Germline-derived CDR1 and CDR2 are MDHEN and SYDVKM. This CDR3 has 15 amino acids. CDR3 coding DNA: TGTGCCAGCAGTCCAAGCGACACAGGGAGAGGGGAAGCTTTCTTT. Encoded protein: CASSPSDTGRGEAFF. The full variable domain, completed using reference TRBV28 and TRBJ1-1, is DVKVTQSSRYLVKRTGEKVFLECVQDMDHENMFWYRQDPGLGLRLIYFSYDVKMKEKGDIPEGYSVSREKKERFSLILESASTNQTSMYLCASSPSDTGRGEAFFGQGTRLTVV.

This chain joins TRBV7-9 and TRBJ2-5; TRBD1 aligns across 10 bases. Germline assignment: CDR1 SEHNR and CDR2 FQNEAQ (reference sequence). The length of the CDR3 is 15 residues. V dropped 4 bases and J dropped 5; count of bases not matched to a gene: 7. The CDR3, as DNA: TGTGCCAGCAGCTCCGGGACAGGGGATTGGGAGACCCAGTACTTC. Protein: CASSSGTGDWETQYF.

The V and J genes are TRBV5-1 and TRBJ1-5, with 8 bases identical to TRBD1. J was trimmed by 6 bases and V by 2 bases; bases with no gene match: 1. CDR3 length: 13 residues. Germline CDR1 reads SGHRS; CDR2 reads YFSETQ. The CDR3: CASSLGQGQPQHF. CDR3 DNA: TGCGCCAGCAGCTTAGGACAGGGTCAGCCCCAGCATTTT. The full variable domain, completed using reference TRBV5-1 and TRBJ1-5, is KAGVTQTPRYLIKTRGQQVTLSCSPISGHRSVSWYQQTPGQGLQFLFEYFSETQRNKGNFPGRFSGRQFSNSRSEMNVSTLELGDSALYLCASSLGQGQPQHFGDGTRLSIL.

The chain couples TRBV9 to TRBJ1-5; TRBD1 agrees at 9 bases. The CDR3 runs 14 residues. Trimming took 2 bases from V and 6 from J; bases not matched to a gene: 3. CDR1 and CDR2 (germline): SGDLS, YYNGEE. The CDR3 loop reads CASSVTGGSQPQHF. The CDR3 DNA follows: TGTGCCAGCAGCGTCACAGGGGGCAGTCAGCCCCAGCATTTT.

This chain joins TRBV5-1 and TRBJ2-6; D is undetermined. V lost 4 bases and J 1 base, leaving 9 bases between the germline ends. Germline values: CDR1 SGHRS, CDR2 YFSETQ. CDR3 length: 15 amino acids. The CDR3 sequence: CASSAETSGANVLTF. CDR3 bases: TGCGCCAGCAGCGCCGAAACTTCTGGGGCCAACGTCCTGACTTTC. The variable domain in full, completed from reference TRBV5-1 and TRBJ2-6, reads KAGVTQTPRYLIKTRGQQVTLSCSPISGHRSVSWYQQTPGQGLQFLFEYFSETQRNKGNFPGRFSGRQFSNSRSEMNVSTLELGDSALYLCASSAETSGANVLTFGAGSRLTVL.

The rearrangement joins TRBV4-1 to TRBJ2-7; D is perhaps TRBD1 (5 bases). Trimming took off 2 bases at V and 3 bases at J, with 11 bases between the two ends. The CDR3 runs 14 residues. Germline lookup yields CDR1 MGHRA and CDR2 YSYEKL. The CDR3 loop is CASSQPTDSYEQYF. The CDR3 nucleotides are TGCGCCAGCAGCCAACCCACAGACAGCTACGAGCAGTACTTC.

CDR3 coding DNA: TGTGCCAGCTCGAAGACGCGGTCCTACGAGCAGTACTTC. Translation gives CASSKTRSYEQYF. The chain uses TRBV18 and TRBJ2-7; no firm D call. Germline V gene lookup returns CDR1 KGHSH and CDR2 LQKENI. The CDR3 runs 13 residues. Trimming left V 6 bases short and J 1 base short, with 10 bases between. The variable domain in full, with the rest retrieved from reference TRBV18 and TRBJ2-7, is NAGVMQNPRHLVRRRGQEARLRCSPMKGHSHVYWYRQLPEEGLKFMVYLQKENIIDESGMPKERFSAEFPKEGPSILRIQQVVRGDSAAYFCASSKTRSYEQYFGPGTRLTVT.

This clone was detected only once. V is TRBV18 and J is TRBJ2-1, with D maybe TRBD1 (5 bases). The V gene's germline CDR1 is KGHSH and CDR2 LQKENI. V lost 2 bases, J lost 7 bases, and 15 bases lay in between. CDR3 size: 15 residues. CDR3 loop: CASSPGTGLLNEQFF. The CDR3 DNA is TGTGCCAGCTCACCAGGTACAGGCTTGTTAAATGAGCAGTTCTTC.

The CDR3 bases are TGTGCCAGCAGCTTATGGCAGGGGGCCCAAGAGACCCAGTACTTC. Encoded protein: CASSLWQGAQETQYF. The V and J genes are TRBV7-3 and TRBJ2-5; the match to TRBD1 covers 8 bases. Trimming cost V 2 bases and J 1 base; bases outside gene matches: 3. This CDR3 is built from 15 residues. CDR1 SGHTA and CDR2 FQGTGA come from the germline V gene.